This TCR beta chain appears in the sequencing data of a study of CD8 T cells in Susac syndrome. RNA was extracted with the RNeasy kit, and a quantity of roughly 0.5 to 1 ug was reverse transcribed using random hexamers. With immunoSEQ multiplex PCR, TCR beta CDR3 was amplified across 54 Vbeta and 13 Jbeta. One entry per CDR3 protein, called by TCRdb with MiXCR from the immunoSEQ multiplex PCR reads. The sample records tens of thousands of distinct CDR3 sequences, nearly 96% being singletons. TEMRA cells were FACS-enriched, while CD8+ and CD4+ T cells were negatively isolated. Germline values: CDR1 SGHRS, CDR2 YFSETQ. The V and J ends lost 0 bases and 0 bases respectively, with 7 bases between them. This CDR3 is built from 15 residues.

The V gene is TRBV5-1, the J gene TRBJ2-1; D is perhaps TRBD2 (5 bases). The TCR was taken from a human donor with multiple sclerosis. The sequenced sample was CD4+ T cells from PBMCs. DNA for the CDR3: TGCGCCAGCAGCTTGGAAGGGAGCTCCTACAATGAGCAGTTCTTC. This translates into CASSLEGSSYNEQFF.